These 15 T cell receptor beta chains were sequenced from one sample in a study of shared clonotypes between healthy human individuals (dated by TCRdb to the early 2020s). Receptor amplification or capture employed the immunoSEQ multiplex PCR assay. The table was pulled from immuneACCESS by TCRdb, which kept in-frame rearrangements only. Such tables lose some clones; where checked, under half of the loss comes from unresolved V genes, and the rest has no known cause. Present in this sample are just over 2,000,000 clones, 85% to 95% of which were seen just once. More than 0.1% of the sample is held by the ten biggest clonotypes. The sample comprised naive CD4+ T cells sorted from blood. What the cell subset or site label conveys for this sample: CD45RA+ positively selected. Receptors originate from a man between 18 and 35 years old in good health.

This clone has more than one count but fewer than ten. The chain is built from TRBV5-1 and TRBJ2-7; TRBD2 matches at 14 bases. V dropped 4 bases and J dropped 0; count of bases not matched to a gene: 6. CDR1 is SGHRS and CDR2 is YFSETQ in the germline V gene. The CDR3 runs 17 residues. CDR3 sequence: CASSRTSGRTSSYEQYF. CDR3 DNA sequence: TGCGCCAGCAGCCGGACTAGCGGGAGGACTAGCTCCTACGAGCAGTACTTC. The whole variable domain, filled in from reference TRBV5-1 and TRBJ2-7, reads KAGVTQTPRYLIKTRGQQVTLSCSPISGHRSVSWYQQTPGQGLQFLFEYFSETQRNKGNFPGRFSGRQFSNSRSEMNVSTLELGDSALYLCASSRTSGRTSSYEQYFGPGTRLTVT.

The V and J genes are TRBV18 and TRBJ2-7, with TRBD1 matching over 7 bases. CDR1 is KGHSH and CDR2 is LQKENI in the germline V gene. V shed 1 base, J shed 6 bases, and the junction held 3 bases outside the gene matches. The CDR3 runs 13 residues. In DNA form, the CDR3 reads TGTGCCAGCTCACCACAGAACAGGGGCGAGCAGTACTTC. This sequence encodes CASSPQNRGEQYF.

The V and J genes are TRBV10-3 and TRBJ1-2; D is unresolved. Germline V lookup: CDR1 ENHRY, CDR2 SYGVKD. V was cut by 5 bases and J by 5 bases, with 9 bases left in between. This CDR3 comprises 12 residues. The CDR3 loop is CAISLQPYGYTF. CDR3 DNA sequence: TGTGCCATCAGTCTCCAACCTTATGGCTACACCTTC.

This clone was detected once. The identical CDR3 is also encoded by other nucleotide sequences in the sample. CDR3 nucleotide sequence: TGTGCCAGCAGCTTAGGAGGGCGAGGCTACACCTTC. Translation gives CASSLGGRGYTF. The rearrangement uses TRBV7-9 and TRBJ1-2, with D uncertain. The CDR3 has 12 amino acids. V lost 1 base and J 8 bases, leaving 8 bases between the germline ends. From germline, CDR1 is SEHNR and CDR2 FQNEAQ (reference sequence).

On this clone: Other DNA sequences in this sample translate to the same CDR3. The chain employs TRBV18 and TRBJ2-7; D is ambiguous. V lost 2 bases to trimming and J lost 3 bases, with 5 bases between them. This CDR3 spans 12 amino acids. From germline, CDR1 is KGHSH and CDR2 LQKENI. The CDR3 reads CASSPGGYEQYF. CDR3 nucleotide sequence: TGTGCCAGCTCACCAGGCGGCTACGAGCAGTACTTC.

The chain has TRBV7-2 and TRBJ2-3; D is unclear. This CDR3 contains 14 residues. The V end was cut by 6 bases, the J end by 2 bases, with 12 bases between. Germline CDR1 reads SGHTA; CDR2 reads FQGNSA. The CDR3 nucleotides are TGTGCCAGCAGGGGCCTTCCCCACACAGATACGCAGTATTTT. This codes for CASRGLPHTDTQYF.

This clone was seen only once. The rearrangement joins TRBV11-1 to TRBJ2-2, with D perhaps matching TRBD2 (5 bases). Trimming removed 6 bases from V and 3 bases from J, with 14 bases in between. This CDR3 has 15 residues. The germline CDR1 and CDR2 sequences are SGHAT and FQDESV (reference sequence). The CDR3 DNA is TGTGCCAGCAGTCCAGAGGGCTTACACACCGGGGAGCTGTTTTTT. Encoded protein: CASSPEGLHTGELFF.

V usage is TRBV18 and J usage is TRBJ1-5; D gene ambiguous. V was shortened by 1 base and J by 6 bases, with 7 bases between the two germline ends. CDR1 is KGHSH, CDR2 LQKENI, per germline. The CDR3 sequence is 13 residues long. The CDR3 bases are TGTGCCAGCTCACCACAGGACGGTCAGCCCCAGCATTTT. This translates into CASSPQDGQPQHF.

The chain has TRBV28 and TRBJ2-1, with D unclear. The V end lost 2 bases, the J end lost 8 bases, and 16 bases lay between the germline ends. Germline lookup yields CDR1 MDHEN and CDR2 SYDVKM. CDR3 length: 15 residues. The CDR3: CASSLIVRTHDEQFF. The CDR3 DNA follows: TGTGCCAGCAGTTTAATAGTTAGAACCCACGATGAGCAGTTCTTC.

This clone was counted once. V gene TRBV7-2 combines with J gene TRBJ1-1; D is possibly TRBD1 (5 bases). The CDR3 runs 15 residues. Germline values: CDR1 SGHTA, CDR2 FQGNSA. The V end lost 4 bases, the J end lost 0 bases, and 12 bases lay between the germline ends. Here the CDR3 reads CASSSSGLMNTEAFF. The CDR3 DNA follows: TGTGCCAGCAGCTCTTCGGGACTGATGAACACTGAAGCTTTCTTT. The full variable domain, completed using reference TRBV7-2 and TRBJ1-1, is GAGVSQSPSNKVTEKGKDVELRCDPISGHTALYWYRQSLGQGLEFLIYFQGNSAPDKSGLPSDRFSAERTGGSVSTLTIQRTQQEDSAVYLCASSSSGLMNTEAFFGQGTRLTVV.

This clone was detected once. Written as DNA, the CDR3 is TGTGCCAGCAGTTCCCCGCCTTGTTGGGGCAATCAGCCCCAGCATTTT. This gives the protein CASSSPPCWGNQPQHF. This chain connects TRBV6-5 to TRBJ1-5; D gene unclear. The germline V gene encodes CDR1 MNHEY and CDR2 SVGAGI. The CDR3 length is 16 residues. The V end lost 4 bases, the J end lost 2 bases, and 15 bases lay between the germline ends.

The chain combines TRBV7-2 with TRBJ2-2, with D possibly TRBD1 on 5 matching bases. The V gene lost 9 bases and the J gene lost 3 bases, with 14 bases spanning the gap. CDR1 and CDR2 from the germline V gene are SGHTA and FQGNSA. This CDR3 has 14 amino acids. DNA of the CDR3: TGTGCCAGTCAGGGATCGTGGGACACCGGGGAGCTGTTTTTT. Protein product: CASQGSWDTGELFF.

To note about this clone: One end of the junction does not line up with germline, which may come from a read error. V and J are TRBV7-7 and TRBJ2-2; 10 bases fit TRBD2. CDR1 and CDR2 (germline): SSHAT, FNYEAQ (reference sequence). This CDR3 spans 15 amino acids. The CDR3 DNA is TGTGCTAGCAGCTTATCTAGCGGGAGAATCGGGGAGCTGTTTTTT. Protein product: CASSLSSGRIGELFF.

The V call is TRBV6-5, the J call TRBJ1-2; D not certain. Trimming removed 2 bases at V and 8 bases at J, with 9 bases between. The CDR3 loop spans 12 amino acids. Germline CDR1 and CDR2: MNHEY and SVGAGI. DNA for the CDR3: TGTGCCAGCAGTTACCCAACCGGGGGCTACACCTTC. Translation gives CASSYPTGGYTF.

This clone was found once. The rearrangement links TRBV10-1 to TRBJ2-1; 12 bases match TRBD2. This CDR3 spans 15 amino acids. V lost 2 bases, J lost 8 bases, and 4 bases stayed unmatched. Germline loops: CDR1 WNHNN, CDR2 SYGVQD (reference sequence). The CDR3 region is CASSEGGLAGHEQFF. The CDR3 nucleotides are TGCGCCAGCAGTGAGGGAGGACTAGCGGGACATGAGCAGTTCTTC.